The clone carrying this T cell receptor (beta chain) has only a few counts. The TCRbeta library incorporated unique molecular identifiers. TCRdb reprocessed the PCR reads via MiXCR and lists one record per CDR3 protein. The sample gives nearly 400,000 distinct CDR3 sequences, roughly 21% of which show up once; 3% to 4.5% is in the top ten. The data were taken from a study of T-cell reconstitution after alpha-beta-depleted transplantation in children. J was trimmed by 9 bases and V by 6 bases; bases with no gene match: 8. The CDR3 sequence is 13 residues long. The specimen was PBMCs from the stem cell graft donor, collected from the stem cell graft. The rearrangement uses TRBV12-3 or TRBV12-4 and TRBJ1-2; 9 bases match TRBD1. This clonotype was obtained from a human donor who donated a stem cell graft to a child with acute myeloid leukemia. CDR3 sequence (DNA): TGTGCCAGCAGCCCCGGACAGGGGAGAAGCTACACCTTC. Translating it yields CASSPGQGRSYTF.